Given below is one T cell receptor (beta chain) in context. The entry originates in a study of blood T cell repertoires in COVID-19. Background on the study: Sources were T cells, B-cell-depleted T cells, or PBMCs; the material itself was cDNA or gDNA.

The CDR3 has 13 amino acids. The germline gives CDR1 MDHEN, CDR2 SYDVKM. V lost 6 bases and J lost 6, with 14 bases in between. The data were produced by immunoSEQ multiplex PCR, yet TCRdb's version contains in-frame clones alone and is incomplete. Of more than 250,000 clones listed, about nine tenths were seen once; the top ten hold 1%. The chain joins TRBV28 to TRBJ1-2; no clear D gene. This receptor was identified in a man aged 50 to 59 with active or convalescent COVID-19. The sequenced sample was peripheral blood. The CDR3 spells CASSRSLGDGYTF. The DNA for the CDR3 is TGTGCCAGCAGCAGAAGTCTCGGGGATGGCTACACCTTC.